These T cell receptor beta chains were read from a single sample in a study of OX40 agonist ivuxolimab in advanced cancers. Here immunoSEQ multiplex PCR was the method, and the copy in TCRdb shows in-frame clones only, minus some. This table holds around 86,000 clones, more than 75% found once. Specimen: CD4+ or CD8+ T cells sorted from blood, collected in a trial of the OX40 agonist ivuxolimab. These receptors were collected from an adult with an advanced solid tumor such as melanoma, head and neck, liver or kidney cancer. The CDR3 runs from the conserved cysteine through the conserved F or W. The order of the fields is D gene, J gene, V gene, clone size, CDR3 length, CDR3 DNA, CDR3 protein. The D gene is left open where the match is weak. Not all rows give a size; the values are once, few, many and, for expanded clones, a class.

>.|TRBJ1-1|TRBV6-1|once|13
TGTGCCAGCACGGGACCCGCGCACACTGAAGCTTTCTTT
CASTGPAHTEAFF
>.|TRBJ1-6|TRBV28|.|12
TGTGCCAGCAGTTTCAGGGCAAAACCCCTCCACTTT
CASSFRAKPLHF
>.|TRBJ2-1|TRBV13|.|14
TGTGCCAGCAGCCCCCGACTAGGAGGTAATGAGCAGTTCTTC
CASSPRLGGNEQFF
>TRBD1|TRBJ2-1|TRBV28|once|16
TGTGCCAGCAGTTTCGATAGGACAGGGGGGCTCAATGAGCAGTTCTTC
CASSFDRTGGLNEQFF
>.|TRBJ2-1|TRBV4-1|.|15
TGCGCCAGCAGCGCAACCGGGACTGACTACAATGAGCAGTTCTTC
CASSATGTDYNEQFF
>.|TRBJ2-5|TRBV20-1|.|11
TGCAGTGCTTGGTTCATGCAGACCCAGTACTTC
CSAWFMQTQYF
>.|TRBJ2-7|TRBV25-1|.|15
TGTGCCAGCAGTGAAATTGGCGGGTTGTCCTACGAGCAGTACTTC
CASSEIGGLSYEQYF
>TRBD1|TRBJ1-5|TRBV6-5|.|15
TGTGCCAGCAGTTACTCCTGGGACAGGGGTCAGCCCCAGCATTTT
CASSYSWDRGQPQHF
>TRBD2|TRBJ2-2|TRBV4-1|.|18
TGCGCCAGCAGCCCGCTAGGGGCGGGGGGGCGCGGCACCGGGGAGCTGTTTTTT
CASSPLGAGGRGTGELFF
>.|TRBJ1-2|TRBV7-3|.|15
TGTGCCAGCAGCTCAAGACCCGGGACGGAGTATGGCTACACCTTC
CASSSRPGTEYGYTF
>.|TRBJ1-5|TRBV28|.|14
TGTGCCAGCGGAAACCACGGTGGCGATCAGCCCCAGCATTTT
CASGNHGGDQPQHF
>.|TRBJ1-3|TRBV7-2|.|16
TGTGCCAGCAGCTTAAATCTGGGGGGGGCTGGAAACACCATATATTTT
CASSLNLGGAGNTIYF
>TRBD2|TRBJ2-1|TRBV27|once|13
TGTGCCAGCAGTTTATCGCGGGGGGCTGAGCAGTTCTTC
CASSLSRGAEQFF
>.|TRBJ1-5|TRBV7-8|.|15
TGTGCCAGCAGCTTTAGAGAAAATAGCAATCAGCCCCAGCATTTT
CASSFRENSNQPQHF
>TRBD2|TRBJ2-3|TRBV27|.|17
TGTGCCAGCAGGCCACTAGCGGGGGGGCTTGAAACAGATACGCAGTATTTT
CASRPLAGGLETDTQYF
>.|TRBJ2-3|TRBV27|.|14
TGTGCCAGCAGTTTCGGTAGAAACACAGATACGCAGTATTTT
CASSFGRNTDTQYF
>TRBD2|TRBJ2-3|TRBV19|.|13
TGTGCCAGTTCAGCGGGGGGCACAGATACGCAGTATTTT
CASSAGGTDTQYF
>TRBD1|TRBJ1-4|TRBV9|.|14
TGTGCCAGCAGCGGGGGACAGACTAATGAAAAACTGTTTTTT
CASSGGQTNEKLFF
>.|TRBJ1-6|TRBV4-2|once|16
TGTGCCAGCAGCTTGGGGGCCATTACCTTTAATTCACCCCTCCACTTT
CASSLGAITFNSPLHF
>TRBD1|TRBJ1-2|TRBV5-4|.|15
TGTGCCAGCAGCTTACCGACAGGGGAAAACTATGGCTACACCTTC
CASSLPTGENYGYTF
>.|TRBJ1-1|TRBV7-9|.|11
TGTGCCAGCAGATCTGACACTGAAGCTTTCTTT
CASRSDTEAFF
>.|TRBJ1-4|TRBV30|.|15
TGTGCCTGGAGTGTAAAGGCGGGTATGCAAGAAAAACTGTTTTTT
CAWSVKAGMQEKLFF
>.|TRBJ2-6|TRBV2|.|17
TGTGCCAGCAGTGAGATAGGCCCTTACTCTGGGGCCAACGTCCTGACTTTC
CASSEIGPYSGANVLTF
>TRBD1|TRBJ2-3|TRBV5-4|.|14
TGTGCCAGCAGCTTAAGAGGGGGCTTAGATACGCAGTATTTT
CASSLRGGLDTQYF
>TRBD2|TRBJ2-1|TRBV28|few|13
TGTGCCACCTGGACTAGCGGGGGCAATGAGCAGTTCTTC
CATWTSGGNEQFF
>.|TRBJ2-5|TRBV14|.|14
TGTGCCAGCAGCCAAATAGGGTACCAAGAGACCCAGTACTTC
CASSQIGYQETQYF
>.|TRBJ2-5|TRBV7-2|.|16
TGTGCCAGCAGCTCCGACAGCCGAAGGCAGAAAGAGACCCAGTACTTC
CASSSDSRRQKETQYF
>.|TRBJ1-3|TRBV6-1|.|15
TGTGCCAGCAGTCGGGACACGAGCTCTGGAAACACCATATATTTT
CASSRDTSSGNTIYF
>TRBD1|TRBJ1-2|TRBV20-1|.|11
TGCAGTGCTCCAGGGGGAGGAGGCTACACCTTC
CSAPGGGGYTF
>.|TRBJ2-7|TRBV11-2|.|14
TGTGCCAGCAGCCTTCAACAGATCACCTACGAGCAGTACTTC
CASSLQQITYEQYF
>TRBD1|TRBJ2-7|TRBV5-4|.|13
TGTGCCAGCTTTCGACAGGGCAACTACGAGCAGTACTTC
CASFRQGNYEQYF
>.|TRBJ1-1|TRBV18|.|14
TGTGCCAGCTCACCCCAAAGTCTTGGGGCTGAAGCTTTCTTT
CASSPQSLGAEAFF
>TRBD1|TRBJ2-1|TRBV19|once|14
TGTGCCAGTAGTAGGGACAGGGGGGGAAATGAGCAGTTCTTC
CASSRDRGGNEQFF
>TRBD2|TRBJ2-3|TRBV19|.|20
TGTGCCAGTAGTATAATGGGACTAGCGGGGGCCGAATCAGCCACAGATACGCAGTATTTT
CASSIMGLAGAESATDTQYF
>TRBD1|TRBJ1-5|TRBV27|.|16
TGTGCCAGCAGTGCCCGGGACAGGGGGAGCAATCAGCCCCAGCATTTT
CASSARDRGSNQPQHF
>.|TRBJ1-2|TRBV5-4|.|13
TGTGCCAGCAGCTTGGCCATTTCCCAGGGCTACACCTTC
CASSLAISQGYTF
>TRBD2|TRBJ2-2|TRBV7-2|.|16
TGTGCCAGCAGCATCCATAGCGGGGAGAACACCGGGGAGCTGTTTTTT
CASSIHSGENTGELFF
>.|TRBJ1-1|TRBV6-1|.|14
TGTGCCAGCAGCGTAAGGGGCTTGAACACTGAAGCTTTCTTT
CASSVRGLNTEAFF
>.|TRBJ2-5|TRBV9|.|16
TGTGCCAGCAGCGTATCCGGGACCCCGGGTTGGGAGACCCAGTACTTC
CASSVSGTPGWETQYF
>.|TRBJ2-2|TRBV7-3|.|14
TGTGCCAGCAGCTCCCGGACGAACACCGGGGAGCTGTTTTTT
CASSSRTNTGELFF
>TRBD2|TRBJ2-3|TRBV5-1|.|16
TGCGCCAGCAGCCTACTAGCGGGGGTGGGGAGAGATACGCAGTATTTT
CASSLLAGVGRDTQYF
>.|TRBJ1-1|TRBV5-4|few|16
TGTGCCAGCAGCTTGGCCCCGGGACGGGTTATAACTGAAGCTTTCTTT
CASSLAPGRVITEAFF
>.|TRBJ2-5|TRBV7-3|.|13
TGTGCCAGCAGCCAGGGGAATCAAGAGACCCAGTACTTC
CASSQGNQETQYF
>.|TRBJ2-3|TRBV5-4|.|15
TGTGCCAGCAGCTGGACGGGAAAGGTGACAGATACGCAGTATTTT
CASSWTGKVTDTQYF
>.|TRBJ2-3|TRBV5-1|.|12
TGCGCCAGCAGCTCGGGACTAGATACGCAGTATTTT
CASSSGLDTQYF
>TRBD1|TRBJ1-2|TRBV27|.|15
TGTGCCAGCGGAGCGCCGGGACAGGCCGTCTATGGCTACACCTTC
CASGAPGQAVYGYTF
>.|TRBJ2-5|TRBV9|.|15
TGTGCCAGCAGCGTAGGCGATCGGGGAGTTGAGACCCAGTACTTC
CASSVGDRGVETQYF
>.|TRBJ2-3|TRBV5-1|.|14
TGCGCCAGCAGCTTTGGCCCTGGCACAGATACGCAGTATTTT
CASSFGPGTDTQYF
>TRBD1|TRBJ1-2|TRBV5-4|.|13
TGTGCCAGCAGCCTAAACAGGGGTGAAGGCTACACCTTC
CASSLNRGEGYTF
>.|TRBJ1-1|TRBV6-6|few|12
TGTGCCAGCAGGGGAGGGAACACTGAAGCTTTCTTT
CASRGGNTEAFF
>.|TRBJ2-2|TRBV6-5|.|12
TGTGCCAGCAGAATGGGCACCGGGGAGCTGTTTTTT
CASRMGTGELFF